This T cell receptor (beta chain) was sequenced during a study of OX40 agonist ivuxolimab in advanced cancers. As for the study in general: At 0.01 to 10 mg/kg, ivuxolimab was administered intravenously to patients every 2 weeks. The dose-escalation cohort was roughly 83% male, with a mean age of around 60 years, ranging roughly 20 to 90.

Sequencing was performed with immunoSEQ multiplex PCR; in TCRdb, only in-frame clones are kept and a portion is missing. The sample yields fewer than 50,000 clones, around 90% seen once. Germline V gene sequence: CDR1 SGHVS, CDR2 FNYEAQ. V was clipped by 1 base and J by 1 base, with 5 bases between them. The length of the CDR3 is 14 residues. This chain links TRBV7-6 with TRBJ1-3, with D hard to call. This TCR was recovered from an adult with an advanced solid tumor such as melanoma, head and neck, liver or kidney cancer. The sequencing used CD4+ or CD8+ T cells sorted from blood, collected in a trial of the OX40 agonist ivuxolimab. The CDR3 spells CASSLVGSGNTIYF. The CDR3, as DNA: TGTGCCAGCAGCTTAGTCGGGTCTGGAAACACCATATATTTT.